This T cell receptor beta chain was found in a study of T cell responses to AZD1222 COVID-19 vaccine. CDR3 size: 16 residues. Germline assignment: CDR1 SGHVS and CDR2 FQNEAQ. The V and J ends lost 7 bases and 0 bases, in that order; junction bases with no gene match: 9. TCRdb keeps only in-frame clones here, not all; method: immunoSEQ multiplex PCR. Counted here are approximately 73,000 clones, 80% to 85% occurring once; the ten biggest clones make up 2.9%. Study results and caveats: Scientists sampled the repertoires only once the peak T cell response had passed. Only a handful of AZD1222 recipients, five to seven in all, had baseline seropositivity.

About this clone itself: Its antigen is unknown.

The sequence came from an adult in good health. Sequencing was performed on peripheral blood, taken on day 0 of AZD1222 vaccination. The chain has TRBV7-8 and TRBJ1-3; 7 bases match TRBD1. The CDR3 loop is CASNHEGADSGNTIYF. The DNA of the CDR3 is TGTGCCAGCAACCATGAGGGGGCGGACTCTGGAAACACCATATATTTT.